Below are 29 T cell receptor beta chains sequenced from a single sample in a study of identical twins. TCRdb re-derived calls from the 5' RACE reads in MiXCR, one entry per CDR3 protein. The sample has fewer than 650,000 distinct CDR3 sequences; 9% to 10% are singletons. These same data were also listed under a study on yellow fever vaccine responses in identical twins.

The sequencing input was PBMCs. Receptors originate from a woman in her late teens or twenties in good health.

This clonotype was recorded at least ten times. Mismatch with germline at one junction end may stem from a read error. The CDR3 loop is CASSPTRTGTDTQYF. The CDR3 DNA reads TGTGCTAGCAGCCCCACTAGGACAGGGACAGATACGCAGTATTTT. The V gene is TRBV7-7, the J gene TRBJ2-3; TRBD1 agrees at 8 bases. This CDR3 has 15 residues. Germline-derived CDR1 and CDR2 are SSHAT and FNYEAQ (reference sequence).

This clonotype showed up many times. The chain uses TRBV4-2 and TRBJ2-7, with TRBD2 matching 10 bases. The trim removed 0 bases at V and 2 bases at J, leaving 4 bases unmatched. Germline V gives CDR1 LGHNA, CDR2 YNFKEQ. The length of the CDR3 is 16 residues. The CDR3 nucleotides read TGTGCCAGCAGCCAAGACGCTAGCGGGAGCCCCTACGAGCAGTACTTC. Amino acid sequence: CASSQDASGSPYEQYF.

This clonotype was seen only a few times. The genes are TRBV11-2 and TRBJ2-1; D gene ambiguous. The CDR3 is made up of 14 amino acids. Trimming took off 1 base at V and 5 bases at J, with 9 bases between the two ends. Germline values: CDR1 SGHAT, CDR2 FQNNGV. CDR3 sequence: CASSLVQKNNEQFF. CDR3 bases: TGTGCCAGCAGCTTAGTCCAGAAAAACAATGAGCAGTTCTTC.

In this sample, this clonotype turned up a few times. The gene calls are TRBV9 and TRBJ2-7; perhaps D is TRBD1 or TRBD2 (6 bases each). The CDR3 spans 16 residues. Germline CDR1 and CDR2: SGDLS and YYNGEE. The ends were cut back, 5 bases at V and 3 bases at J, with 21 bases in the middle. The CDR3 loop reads CASSLTGASEYYEQYF. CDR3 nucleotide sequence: TGTGCCAGCAGTCTGACGGGGGCTAGCGAATACTACGAGCAGTACTTC. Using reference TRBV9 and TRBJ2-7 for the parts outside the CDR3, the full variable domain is DSGVTQTPKHLITATGQRVTLRCSPRSGDLSVYWYQQSLDQGLQFLIQYYNGEERAKGNILERFSAQQFPDLHSELNLSSLELGDSALYFCASSLTGASEYYEQYFGPGTRLTVT.

The chain's CDR3 is CASSQDPGGHTGELFF. The CDR3 region has the DNA TGTGCCAGCAGCCAAGATCCGGGAGGGCACACCGGGGAGCTGTTTTTT. V gene TRBV4-2 combines with J gene TRBJ2-2; 8 bases agree with TRBD2. The CDR3 length is 16 residues. The germline V gene encodes CDR1 LGHNA and CDR2 YNFKEQ. The J segment lost 3 bases and the V segment lost 0 bases, leaving 3 bases of the junction unmatched.

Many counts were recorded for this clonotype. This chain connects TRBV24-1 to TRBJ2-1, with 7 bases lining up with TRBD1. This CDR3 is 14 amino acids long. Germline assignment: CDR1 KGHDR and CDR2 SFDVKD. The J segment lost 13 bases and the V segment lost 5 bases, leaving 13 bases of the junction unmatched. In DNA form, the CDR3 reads TGTGCCACCAGTGCTACTCCGGGACAGCCTCTACAGTTCTTC. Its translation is CATSATPGQPLQFF.

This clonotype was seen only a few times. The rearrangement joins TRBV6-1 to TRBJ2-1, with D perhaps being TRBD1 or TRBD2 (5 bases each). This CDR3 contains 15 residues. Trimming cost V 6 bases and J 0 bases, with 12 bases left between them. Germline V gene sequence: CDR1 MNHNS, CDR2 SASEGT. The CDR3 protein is CASREDMSSYNEQFF. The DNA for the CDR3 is TGTGCCAGCAGGGAGGACATGAGCTCCTACAATGAGCAGTTCTTC.

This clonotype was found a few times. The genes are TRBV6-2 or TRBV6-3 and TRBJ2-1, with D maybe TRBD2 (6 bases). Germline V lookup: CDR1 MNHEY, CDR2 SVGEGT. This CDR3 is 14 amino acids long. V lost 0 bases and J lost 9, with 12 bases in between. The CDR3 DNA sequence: TGTGCCAGCAGTTACTCCCGGGAGACCGGTGAGCAGTTCTTC. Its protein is CASSYSRETGEQFF.

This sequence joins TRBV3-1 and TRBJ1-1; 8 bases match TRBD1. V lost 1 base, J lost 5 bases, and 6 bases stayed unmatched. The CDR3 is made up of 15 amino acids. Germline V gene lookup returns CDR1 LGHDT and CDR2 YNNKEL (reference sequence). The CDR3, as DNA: TGTGCCAGCAGCCAAGTTAGGACAGGGAAGACTGAAGCTTTCTTT. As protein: CASSQVRTGKTEAFF.

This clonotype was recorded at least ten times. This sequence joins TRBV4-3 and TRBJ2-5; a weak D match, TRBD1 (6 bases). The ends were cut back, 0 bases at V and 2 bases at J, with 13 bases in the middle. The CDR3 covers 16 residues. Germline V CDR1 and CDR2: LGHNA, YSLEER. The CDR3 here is CASSQDLGGVQETQYF. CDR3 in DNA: TGCGCCAGCAGCCAAGATCTAGGGGGAGTTCAAGAGACCCAGTACTTC.

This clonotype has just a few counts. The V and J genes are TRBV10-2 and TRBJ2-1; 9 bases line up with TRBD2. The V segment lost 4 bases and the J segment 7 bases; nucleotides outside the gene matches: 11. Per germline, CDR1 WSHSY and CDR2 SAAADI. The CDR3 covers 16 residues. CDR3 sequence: CASSAWLAGNRNEQFF. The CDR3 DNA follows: TGCGCCAGCAGTGCGTGGCTAGCGGGAAATAGGAATGAGCAGTTCTTC.

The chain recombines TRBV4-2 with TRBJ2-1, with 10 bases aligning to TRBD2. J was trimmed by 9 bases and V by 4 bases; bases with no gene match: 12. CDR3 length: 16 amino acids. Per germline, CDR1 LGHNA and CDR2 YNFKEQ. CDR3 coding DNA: TGTGCCAGCAGCCTCGCGACAACTAGCGGGACAAGTGAGCAGTTCTTC. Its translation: CASSLATTSGTSEQFF.

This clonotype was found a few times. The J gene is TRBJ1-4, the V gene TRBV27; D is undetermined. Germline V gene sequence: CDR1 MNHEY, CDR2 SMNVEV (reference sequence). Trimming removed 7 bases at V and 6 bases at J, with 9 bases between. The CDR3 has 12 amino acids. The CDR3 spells CASKGSYEKLFF. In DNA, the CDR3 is TGTGCCAGCAAAGGGAGTTATGAAAAACTGTTTTTT.

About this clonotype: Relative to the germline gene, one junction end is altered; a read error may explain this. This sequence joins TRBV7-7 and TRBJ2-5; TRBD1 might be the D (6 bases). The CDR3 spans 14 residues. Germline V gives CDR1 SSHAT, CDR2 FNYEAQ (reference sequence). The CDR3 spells CASSLEKGGETQYF. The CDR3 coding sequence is TGTGCTAGCAGCTTAGAAAAAGGGGGAGAGACCCAGTACTTC.

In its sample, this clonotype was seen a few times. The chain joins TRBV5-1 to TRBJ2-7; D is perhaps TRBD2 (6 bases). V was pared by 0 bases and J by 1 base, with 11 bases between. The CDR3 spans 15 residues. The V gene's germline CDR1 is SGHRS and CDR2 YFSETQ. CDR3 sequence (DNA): TGCGCCAGCAGCTTGGCGCGGGGTACTTCCTACGAGCAGTACTTC. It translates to CASSLARGTSYEQYF.

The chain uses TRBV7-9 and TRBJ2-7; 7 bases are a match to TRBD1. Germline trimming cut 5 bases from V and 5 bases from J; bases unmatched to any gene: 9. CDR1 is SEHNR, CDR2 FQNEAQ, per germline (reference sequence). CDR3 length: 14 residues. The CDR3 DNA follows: TGTGCCAGCAGCCACCATACAGGGGATCACGAGCAGTACTTC. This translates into CASSHHTGDHEQYF.

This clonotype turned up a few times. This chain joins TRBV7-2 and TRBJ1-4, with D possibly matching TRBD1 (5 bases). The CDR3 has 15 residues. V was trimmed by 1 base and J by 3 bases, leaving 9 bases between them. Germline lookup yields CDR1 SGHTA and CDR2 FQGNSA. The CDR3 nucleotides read TGTGCCAGCAGCTTAGGGACACTGGCTAATGAAAAACTGTTTTTT. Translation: CASSLGTLANEKLFF.

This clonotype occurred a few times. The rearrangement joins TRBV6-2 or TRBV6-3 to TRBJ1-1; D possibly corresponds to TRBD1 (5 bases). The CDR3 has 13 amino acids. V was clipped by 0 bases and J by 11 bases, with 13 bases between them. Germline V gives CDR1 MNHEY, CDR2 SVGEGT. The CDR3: CASSYSIGGTAFF. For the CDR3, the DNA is TGTGCCAGCAGTTACTCGATTGGAGGGACGGCTTTCTTT.

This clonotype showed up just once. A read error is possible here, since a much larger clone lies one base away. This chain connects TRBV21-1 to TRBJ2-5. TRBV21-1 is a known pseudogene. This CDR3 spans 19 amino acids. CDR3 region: CASSNDTVFHPSRLETQYF. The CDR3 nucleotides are TGTGCCAGCAGCAATGATACAGTCTTTCACCCTTCTCGACTAGAGACCCAGTACTTC.

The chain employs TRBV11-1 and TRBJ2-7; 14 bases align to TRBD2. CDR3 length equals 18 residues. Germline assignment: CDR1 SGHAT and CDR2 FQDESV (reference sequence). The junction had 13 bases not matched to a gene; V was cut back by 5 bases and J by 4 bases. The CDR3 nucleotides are TGTGCCAGCAGCACCCGACTAGCGGGGGGGCAGTCGCCGTACGAGCAGTACTTC. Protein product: CASSTRLAGGQSPYEQYF.

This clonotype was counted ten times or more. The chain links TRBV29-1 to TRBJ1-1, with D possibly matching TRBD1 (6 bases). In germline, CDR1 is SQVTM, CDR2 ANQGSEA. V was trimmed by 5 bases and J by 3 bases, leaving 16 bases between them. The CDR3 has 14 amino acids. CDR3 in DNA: TGCAGCGTTCCTAAGGGGGGGGGAGACACTGAAGCTTTCTTT. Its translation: CSVPKGGGDTEAFF.

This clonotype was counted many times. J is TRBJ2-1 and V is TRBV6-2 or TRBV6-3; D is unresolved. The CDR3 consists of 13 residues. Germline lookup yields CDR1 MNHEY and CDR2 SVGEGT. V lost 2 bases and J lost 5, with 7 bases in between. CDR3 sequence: CASSYKVHNEQFF. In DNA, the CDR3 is TGTGCCAGCAGTTACAAGGTCCACAATGAGCAGTTCTTC.

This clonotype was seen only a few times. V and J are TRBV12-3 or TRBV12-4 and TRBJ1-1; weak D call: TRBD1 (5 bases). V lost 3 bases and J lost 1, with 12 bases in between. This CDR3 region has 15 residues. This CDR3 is CASSFGSGTNTEAFF. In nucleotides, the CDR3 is TGTGCCAGCAGTTTTGGGTCAGGGACGAACACTGAAGCTTTCTTT.

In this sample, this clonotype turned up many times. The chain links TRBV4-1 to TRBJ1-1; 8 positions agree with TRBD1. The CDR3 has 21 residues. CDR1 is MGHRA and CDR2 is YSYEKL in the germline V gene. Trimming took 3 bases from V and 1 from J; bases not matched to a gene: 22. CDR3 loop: CASSHHRVAGGSSVGNTEAFF. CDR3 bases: TGCGCCAGCAGCCATCACCGAGTCGCAGGGGGCTCTTCGGTGGGGAACACTGAAGCTTTCTTT.

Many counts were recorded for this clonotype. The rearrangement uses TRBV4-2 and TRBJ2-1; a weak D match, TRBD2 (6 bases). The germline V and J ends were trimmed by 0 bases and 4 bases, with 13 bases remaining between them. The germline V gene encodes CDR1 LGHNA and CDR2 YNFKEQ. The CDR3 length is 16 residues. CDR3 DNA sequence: TGTGCCAGCAGCCAAGAGTCGGACTACCCTTACAATGAGCAGTTCTTC. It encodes CASSQESDYPYNEQFF.

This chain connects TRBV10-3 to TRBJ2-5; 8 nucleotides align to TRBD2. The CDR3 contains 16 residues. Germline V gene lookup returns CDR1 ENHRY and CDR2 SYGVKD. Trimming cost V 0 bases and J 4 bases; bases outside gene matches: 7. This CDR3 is CAISESNGGRRETQYF. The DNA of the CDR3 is TGTGCCATCAGTGAGTCGAACGGCGGGAGGAGAGAGACCCAGTACTTC.

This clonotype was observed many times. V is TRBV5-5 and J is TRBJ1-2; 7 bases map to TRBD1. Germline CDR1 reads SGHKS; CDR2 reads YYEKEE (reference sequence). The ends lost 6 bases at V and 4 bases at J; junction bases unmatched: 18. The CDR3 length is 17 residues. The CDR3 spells CASTPRSAGGIIYGYTF. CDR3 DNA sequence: TGTGCCAGCACCCCCAGGTCGGCAGGGGGTATAATCTATGGCTACACCTTC.

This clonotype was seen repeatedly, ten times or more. The CDR3 nucleotides are TGCGCCAGCAGCTTGGATGGCACCCCGGGTTACTCACCCCTCCACTTT. It specifies CASSLDGTPGYSPLHF. This sequence joins TRBV5-1 and TRBJ1-6; unclear D gene. CDR1 SGHRS and CDR2 YFSETQ come from the germline V gene. The V and J ends lost 0 bases and 10 bases respectively, with 17 bases between them. This CDR3 contains 16 residues. The full variable domain, its missing parts supplied by reference TRBV5-1 and TRBJ1-6, is KAGVTQTPRYLIKTRGQQVTLSCSPISGHRSVSWYQQTPGQGLQFLFEYFSETQRNKGNFPGRFSGRQFSNSRSEMNVSTLELGDSALYLCASSLDGTPGYSPLHFGNGTRLTVT.

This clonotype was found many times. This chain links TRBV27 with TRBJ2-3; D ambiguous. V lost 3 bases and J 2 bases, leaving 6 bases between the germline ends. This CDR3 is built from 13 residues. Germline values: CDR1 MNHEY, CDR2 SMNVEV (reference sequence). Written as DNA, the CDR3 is TGTGCCAGCAGTTTGTGGGACACAGATACGCAGTATTTT. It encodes CASSLWDTDTQYF.